These 25 T cell receptor beta chains share one sample of origin, sequenced in a study of blood T cell repertoires in COVID-19. The assay was immunoSEQ multiplex PCR, and TCRdb's table has in-frame clones only and misses some. Seen here are 150,000 to 200,000 clones, under 90% observed once, and the top ten hold approximately 8.4%. What was sequenced was PBMCs or T cells enriched from blood (not recorded which). Receptors were obtained from a woman between 45 and 60 years old who had recovered from COVID-19.

The V gene is TRBV27, the J gene TRBJ2-3; 11 nucleotides line up with TRBD2. The CDR3 loop spans 15 amino acids. Per the germline V gene, CDR1 is MNHEY and CDR2 is SMNVEV (reference sequence). Losses at the gene ends were 6 bases for V and 12 bases for J; bases not matched to a gene: 14. The CDR3 loop is CASSPQRPGLAVQYF. DNA for the CDR3: TGTGCCAGCAGCCCCCAGAGACCGGGACTAGCGGTACAGTATTTT.

This chain uses TRBV7-2 with TRBJ2-2; 8 bases match TRBD1. Losses at the gene ends were 5 bases for V and 12 bases for J; bases not matched to a gene: 8. The CDR3 consists of 13 residues. From germline, CDR1 is SGHTA and CDR2 FQGNSA. The CDR3 nucleotides read TGTGCCAGCAGCCCCCGGGACAGGTGGAAGCTGTTTTTT. Its translation: CASSPRDRWKLFF.

The rearrangement joins TRBV18 to TRBJ2-1, with TRBD1 matching over 8 bases. The trim removed 2 bases at V and 15 bases at J, leaving 3 bases unmatched. The CDR3 contains 11 residues. Germline CDR1 KGHSH, CDR2 LQKENI. CDR3 residues: CASSPMDRVFF. Written as DNA, the CDR3 is TGTGCCAGCTCACCAATGGACAGGGTGTTCTTC.

The CDR3 DNA reads as TGTGCCAGCACCTGGCGGCAGGGCACTGAAGCTTTCTTT. It translates to CASTWRQGTEAFF. V is TRBV12-3 or TRBV12-4 and J is TRBJ1-1; D is possibly TRBD1 (5 bases). V was pared by 7 bases and J by 4 bases, with 13 bases between. The CDR3 spans 13 residues.

This clone was found a few times. J is TRBJ2-7 and V is TRBV4-3; 7 nucleotides align to TRBD2. Germline CDR1 is LGHNA and CDR2 is YSLEER. V lost 1 base and J lost 2; bases outside the gene matches: 5. CDR3 length: 15 amino acids. CDR3 nucleotides: TGCGCCAGCAGCCAAGTCCTAGCGGAGCCCTACGAGCAGTACTTC. The encoded protein is CASSQVLAEPYEQYF.

The J gene is TRBJ2-1, the V gene TRBV7-3, with 7 bases lining up with TRBD2. The ends lost 5 bases at V and 2 bases at J; junction bases unmatched: 6. Germline CDR1 and CDR2: SGHTA and FQGTGA. CDR3 size: 15 residues. The CDR3 region has the DNA TGTGCCAGCAGCGAGACTAGCTGGCCCTACAATGAGCAGTTCTTC. It specifies CASSETSWPYNEQFF.

The chain joins TRBV27 to TRBJ1-4, with TRBD1 identical over 8 bases. The CDR3 is made up of 13 amino acids. With 5 bases clipped from V and 8 bases from J, the junction kept 4 bases outside the gene matches. CDR1 is MNHEY and CDR2 is SMNVEV in the germline V gene (reference sequence). The CDR3 loop reads CASSRTGSEKLFF. The CDR3 DNA reads as TGTGCCAGCAGTCGGACAGGGAGCGAAAAACTGTTTTTT.

The chain joins TRBV6-5 to TRBJ1-3; no reliable D call. This CDR3 region has 14 residues. The V gene lost 3 bases and the J gene lost 7 bases, with 13 bases spanning the gap. From germline, CDR1 is MNHEY and CDR2 SVGAGI. CDR3 DNA sequence: TGTGCCAGCAGTTATACGGCCAAGCGGAACACCATATATTTT. Its protein product is CASSYTAKRNTIYF.

The rearrangement links TRBV7-2 to TRBJ1-1, with D unresolved. Per germline, CDR1 SGHTA and CDR2 FQGNSA. V dropped 1 base and J dropped 0 bases, with 3 bases sitting between them. The CDR3 covers 13 residues. CDR3 loop: CASSLVVNTEAFF. The CDR3 DNA reads TGTGCCAGCAGCTTAGTCGTGAACACTGAAGCTTTCTTT.

In nucleotides, the CDR3 is TGTGCCACCGACCCAACGGGGGAGACCCAGTACTTC. This codes for CATDPTGETQYF. V is TRBV10-3 and J is TRBJ2-5, with D perhaps TRBD2 (5 bases). Germline assignment: CDR1 ENHRY and CDR2 SYGVKD. This CDR3 spans 12 amino acids. Trimming removed 10 bases from V and 5 bases from J, with 14 bases in between.

This clone was seen a few times. As DNA, the CDR3 is TGTGCCAGTAAGGAACAGGGCACCGGGGAGCTGTTTTTT. It yields the protein CASKEQGTGELFF. V and J are TRBV19 and TRBJ2-2; possible D gene TRBD1, 6 bases. Germline V gene data show CDR1 as LNHDA and CDR2 as SQIVND (reference sequence). Trimming stripped 7 bases from V and 4 bases from J, with 10 bases between. The CDR3 totals 13 residues.

The chain has TRBV20-1 and TRBJ2-7, with D possibly being TRBD2 (5 bases). CDR3 length: 10 residues. Germline-derived CDR1 and CDR2 are DFQATT and SNEGSKA (reference sequence). CDR3 residues: CSGMPYEQYF. The CDR3 DNA is TGCAGCGGGATGCCCTACGAGCAGTACTTC.

The CDR3 nucleotides are TGTGCCAGCAGCTCCGGGACAGCAACCTCTGGAAACACCATATATTTT. This encodes CASSSGTATSGNTIYF. The chain combines TRBV7-8 with TRBJ1-3, with TRBD1 matching over 7 bases. The CDR3 extends over 16 amino acids. The germline CDR1 and CDR2 sequences are SGHVS and FQNEAQ. Trimming cost V 4 bases and J 0 bases; bases outside gene matches: 6. Combining the CDR3 with reference TRBV7-8 and TRBJ1-3 gives the whole variable domain GAGVSQSPRYKVAKRGQDVALRCDPISGHVSLFWYQQALGQGPEFLTYFQNEAQLDKSGLPSDRFFAERPEGSVSTLKIQRTQQEDSAVYLCASSSGTATSGNTIYFGEGSWLTVV.

The chain has TRBV12-3 or TRBV12-4 and TRBJ1-2; D unclear. Trimming took 6 bases from V and 0 from J, leaving 8 bases between them. The CDR3 spans 13 residues. The CDR3 loop is CASSQTANYGYTF. The DNA of the CDR3 is TGTGCCAGCAGCCAAACAGCTAACTATGGCTACACCTTC.

This clone has just one count. This sequence joins TRBV3-1 (or the pseudogene TRBV3-2) and TRBJ1-2, with 9 bases identical to TRBD1. J was trimmed by 5 bases and V by 4 bases; bases with no gene match: 8. Germline V gives CDR1 LGHDT, CDR2 YNNKEL (reference sequence). The CDR3 totals 15 residues. CDR3 in DNA: TGTGCCAGCAGCCGTACAGGGGGCTCTATTTATGGCTACACCTTC. Amino acids: CASSRTGGSIYGYTF.

The rearrangement uses TRBV7-2 and TRBJ2-3, with a weak D call TRBD2 (5 bases). The germline gives CDR1 SGHTA, CDR2 FQGNSA. The CDR3 contains 16 residues. Trimming cost V 5 bases and J 4 bases, with 19 bases left between them. CDR3 amino acids: CASSLSVPVGADTQYF. CDR3 nucleotides: TGTGCCAGCAGCCTTAGCGTACCCGTTGGGGCAGATACGCAGTATTTT.

V gene TRBV7-2 combines with J gene TRBJ2-2, with D maybe TRBD1 (5 bases). Trimming left V 7 bases short and J 4 bases short, with 19 bases between. Germline-derived CDR1 and CDR2 are SGHTA and FQGNSA. The CDR3 spans 16 residues. The CDR3 sequence: CASTPATSQGTGELFF. The CDR3 DNA sequence: TGTGCCAGCACCCCAGCGACTTCTCAGGGCACCGGGGAGCTGTTTTTT.

This chain links TRBV28 with TRBJ2-3; possible D gene TRBD2, 6 bases. CDR3 length equals 15 residues. From germline, CDR1 is MDHEN and CDR2 SYDVKM. V was pared by 4 bases and J by 1 base, with 12 bases between. In DNA, the CDR3 is TGTGCCAGCAGTTATTATCAGCGGGGCACAGATACGCAGTATTTT. Encoded protein: CASSYYQRGTDTQYF.

V and J are TRBV5-4 and TRBJ2-1, with 12 bases fitting TRBD2. The CDR3 spans 15 residues. V lost 0 bases and J lost 10; bases outside the gene matches: 5. Germline V gene lookup returns CDR1 SGHNT and CDR2 YYREEE (reference sequence). The CDR3 protein is CASSLGTSGTVEQFF. The CDR3 DNA reads as TGTGCCAGCAGCTTGGGGACTAGCGGGACGGTGGAGCAGTTCTTC.

The chain is built from TRBV3-1 (or the pseudogene TRBV3-2) and TRBJ1-6; tentative D call: TRBD1 (5 bases). Germline V gene data show CDR1 as LGHDT and CDR2 as YNNKEL (reference sequence). The CDR3 loop spans 14 amino acids. Trimming cost V 3 bases and J 10 bases, with 13 bases left between them. For the CDR3, the DNA is TGTGCCAGCAGCCAGGGGCAAGGACGCTCACCCCTCCACTTT. Translated: CASSQGQGRSPLHF.

V is TRBV29-1 and J is TRBJ2-7; D may be TRBD1 (6 bases). CDR1 is SQVTM and CDR2 is ANQGSEA in the germline V gene. The CDR3 is 13 residues long. The ends were cut back, 6 bases at V and 3 bases at J, with 15 bases in the middle. The CDR3 loop reads CSVVDRTSYEQYF. The CDR3 nucleotides read TGCAGCGTCGTGGACAGAACTAGCTACGAGCAGTACTTC.

This clone appeared a single time. This chain joins TRBV6-5 and TRBJ2-7, with 7 bases that match TRBD2. Germline assignment: CDR1 MNHEY and CDR2 SVGAGI. This CDR3 comprises 13 residues. J lost 5 bases, V lost 8 bases, and 9 bases had no gene match. The CDR3 protein is CASGRASRDEQYF. The CDR3 coding sequence is TGTGCCAGCGGGAGGGCCAGTAGGGACGAGCAGTACTTC.

The rearrangement links TRBV18 to TRBJ2-7; 12 bases fit TRBD2. CDR1 is KGHSH and CDR2 is LQKENI in the germline V gene. The J segment lost 3 bases and the V segment lost 5 bases, leaving 5 bases of the junction unmatched. This CDR3 contains 15 residues. The chain's CDR3 is CASSTPGLAGYEQYF. As DNA, the CDR3 is TGTGCCAGCTCAACTCCGGGACTAGCGGGCTACGAGCAGTACTTC.

CDR3 protein: CASSIGGAPYNEQFF. CDR3 in DNA: TGTGCCAGTAGTATCGGGGGGGCACCCTACAATGAGCAGTTCTTC. The rearrangement links TRBV19 to TRBJ2-1, with TRBD2 matching over 8 bases. Per germline, CDR1 LNHDA and CDR2 SQIVND (reference sequence). The CDR3 covers 15 residues. J was trimmed by 2 bases and V by 3 bases; bases with no gene match: 3.

The chain employs TRBV6-6 and TRBJ2-7, with TRBD1 identical over 8 bases. This CDR3 contains 14 residues. Trimming cost V 6 bases and J 2 bases; bases outside gene matches: 6. Germline V gene data show CDR1 as MNHNY and CDR2 as SVGAGI (reference sequence). The CDR3: CASRGSGQAYEQYF. CDR3 bases: TGTGCCAGCAGGGGGTCGGGACAGGCCTACGAGCAGTACTTC.